The rows below give T cell receptor beta chains drawn from one sample of a study of shared clonotypes between healthy human individuals. Method: immunoSEQ multiplex PCR; TCRdb's copy keeps in-frame clones and lacks some. The table has about 1 million clones, around 82% seen once; the top ten hold roughly 0.56%. The sequencing sample was made of memory CD4+ T cells from PBMCs. The receptors here all came from a man aged 18 to 30 in good health. Some clones in this sample may be carry-over from other donors' samples. Each CDR3 is given with its conserved first and last residue.

v_call | cdr3_length | cdr3_aa
TRBV2 | 12 | CASMAEGFTQYF
TRBV2 | 14 | CASRAVQGGHEQYF
TRBV6-5 | 14 | CASSYSRAPGQAFF
TRBV7-2 | 15 | CASSLVGHYNSPLHF
TRBV7-2 | 15 | CASSLGTGNNSPLHF
TRBV6-5 | 14 | CASRRTASTDTQYF
TRBV2 | 14 | CASAERGGNTEAFF
TRBV9 | 12 | CASSPDRGTQYF
TRBV30 | 14 | CAWNAGQGDEKLFF
TRBV2 | 14 | CASSDVSGDTEAFF
TRBV6-1 | 12 | CASGTNRNTIYF
TRBV5-6 | 16 | CASSRRAGTNTGELFF
TRBV30 | 13 | CAWGQGINSPLHF
TRBV7-8 | 16 | CASSFRQGAGNQPQHF
TRBV15 | 19 | CATSRVKLGLAGNVNEQFF
TRBV28 | 16 | CASSGNRANFDSPLHF
TRBV9 | 15 | CASSTGARGTDTQYF
TRBV18 | 15 | CASSPTGTGGFEQYF
TRBV5-1 | 16 | CASGSRQASPYNEQFF
TRBV5-8 | 13 | CASSTDSTGELFF
TRBV4-2 | 15 | CASSLGQGNADTQYF
TRBV19 | 14 | CASSKQNYNQPQHF
TRBV2 | 14 | CASTRDGVMGTQYF
TRBV6-6 | 15 | CASSDRDPTNEKLFF
TRBV21-1 | 11 | CASSTRQGSTF
TRBV6-1 | 13 | CASSEVPNTEAFF
TRBV4-1 | 16 | CASSPGSGASYNEQFF
TRBV4-3 | 18 | CASSQDLFGGRTNTEAFF
TRBV28 | 15 | CASRETGRTNEKLFF
TRBV6-1 | 15 | CASIQQGSTNEKLFF